These 2 T cell receptor beta chains originate from one sample sequenced in a study of T-cell reconstitution after alpha-beta-depleted transplantation in children. As it was prepared, the TCRbeta library received unique molecular identifiers. TCRdb itself ran the PCR reads through MiXCR, one entry per CDR3 protein. The sample has 15,000 to 20,000 distinct CDR3 sequences, under 15% seen once; the top ten hold around two thirds. Sequencing used PBMCs, mostly from graft donor cells, obtained 180 days after TCRalphabeta/CD19-depleted stem cell transplant. These receptor sequences come from a boy younger than two who had a stem cell transplant for Wiskott-Aldrich syndrome, so the T cells may come from the graft donor.

In this sample, this clonotype turned up a few times. The gene calls are TRBV12-3 or TRBV12-4 and TRBJ2-4; 7 nucleotides match TRBD2. The CDR3 length is 18 residues. Losses at the gene ends were 4 bases for V and 0 bases for J; bases not matched to a gene: 12. CDR3 amino acids: CASSSPGLPTLAKNIQYF. CDR3 bases: TGTGCCAGCAGTTCGCCGGGACTACCGACACTAGCCAAAAACATTCAGTACTTC.

The chain uses TRBV15 and TRBJ2-1; D is undetermined. Per germline, CDR1 LNHNV and CDR2 YYDKDF (reference sequence). CDR3 length: 11 amino acids. Deletions cut 8 bases from V and 2 bases from J, with 4 bases between. The CDR3, as DNA: TGTGCCACCGGAACCTACAATGAGCAGTTCTTC. Protein product: CATGTYNEQFF.